The T cell receptor beta chain under discussion was sequenced for a study of T-cell reconstitution after alpha-beta-depleted transplantation in children. Study observations and caveats: Recipient T cells and thymic progenitors that survived were the source of the high TCRbeta diversity seen at day 60 in some patients.

Unique molecular identifiers were used in preparing the TCRbeta library. MiXCR was run by TCRdb on the PCR reads, yielding one entry per CDR3 protein. The sample records 750,000 to 950,000 distinct CDR3 sequences, 15% to 20% being singletons. This clonotype turned up a few times. Its antigen is not known. The sequence came from a male patient aged 5 to 17 who had a stem cell transplant for acute lymphoblastic leukemia, so the T cells may come from the graft donor. Source: PBMCs, mostly from graft donor cells, taken 360 days after TCRalphabeta/CD19-depleted stem cell transplant.

The CDR3 coding sequence is TGCAGTGCTAGGACTTTCACAGATACGCAGTATTTT. This encodes CSARTFTDTQYF. V and J are TRBV20-1 and TRBJ2-3, with D hard to call. This CDR3 spans 12 amino acids. Germline V gene lookup returns CDR1 DFQATT and CDR2 SNEGSKA (reference sequence). V was trimmed by 3 bases and J by 2 bases, leaving 6 bases between them.